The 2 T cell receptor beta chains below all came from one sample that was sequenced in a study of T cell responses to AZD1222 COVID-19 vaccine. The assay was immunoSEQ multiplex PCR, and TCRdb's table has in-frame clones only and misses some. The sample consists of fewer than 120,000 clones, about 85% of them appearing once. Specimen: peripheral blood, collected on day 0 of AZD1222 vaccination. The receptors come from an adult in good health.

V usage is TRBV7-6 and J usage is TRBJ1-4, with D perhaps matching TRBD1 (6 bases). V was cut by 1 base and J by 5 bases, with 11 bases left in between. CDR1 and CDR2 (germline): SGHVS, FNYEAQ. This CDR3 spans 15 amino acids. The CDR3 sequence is CASSLVLGQNEKLFF. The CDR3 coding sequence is TGTGCCAGCAGCTTAGTCTTAGGACAGAATGAAAAACTGTTTTTT.

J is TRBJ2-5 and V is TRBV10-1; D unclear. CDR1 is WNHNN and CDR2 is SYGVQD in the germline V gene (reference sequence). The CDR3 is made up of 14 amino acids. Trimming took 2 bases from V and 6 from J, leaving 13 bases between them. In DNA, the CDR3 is TGCGCCAGCAGTGAGCGTGACCGCGGCAAGACCCAGTACTTC. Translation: CASSERDRGKTQYF.